The 22 T cell receptor beta chains listed next were all sequenced from one sample in a study of cytomegalovirus exposure and HLA in healthy donors. Vbeta (60) and Jbeta (13) primers were used in the PCR. Produced via immunoSEQ multiplex PCR; TCRdb's table is partial and in-frame only. The profile covers over 140,000 clones, with approximately 84% appearing a single time and about 1.4% taken by the ten largest. The sequencing sample was made of PBMCs. These receptors were obtained from a young man in good health and CMV-seropositive.

This clone was seen a handful of times. The gene calls are TRBV6-5 and TRBJ2-7; 11 bases are shared with TRBD1. The CDR3 has 15 residues. V was clipped by 0 bases and J by 3 bases; unmatched bases: 1. Germline V gene lookup returns CDR1 MNHEY and CDR2 SVGAGI. The CDR3 region has the DNA TGTGCCAGCAGTTACTCCGGGACAGGGGGCTACGAGCAGTACTTC. Its translation is CASSYSGTGGYEQYF.

V usage is TRBV5-1 and J usage is TRBJ2-1; 7 bases match TRBD2. Germline CDR1 SGHRS, CDR2 YFSETQ. The CDR3 is 16 residues long. The V gene end was trimmed by 1 base and the J gene end by 0 bases; junction bases not matched to a gene: 4. The CDR3 nucleotides are TGCGCCAGCAGCTTGAGCGGGACCCGCTCCTACAATGAGCAGTTCTTC. Protein sequence: CASSLSGTRSYNEQFF.

The chain has TRBV28 and TRBJ1-2; 7 nucleotides match TRBD1. The germline gives CDR1 MDHEN, CDR2 SYDVKM. Germline trimming cut 5 bases from V and 5 bases from J; bases unmatched to any gene: 8. The CDR3 spans 14 residues. CDR3 DNA sequence: TGTGCCAGCAGTGCCGGACAGGCCACTTATGGCTACACCTTC. Protein product: CASSAGQATYGYTF.

The chain uses TRBV27 and TRBJ2-1; 12 bases match TRBD1. The length of the CDR3 is 15 residues. V shed 4 bases, J shed 7 bases, and the junction held 5 bases outside the gene matches. Germline V CDR1 and CDR2: MNHEY, SMNVEV (reference sequence). The DNA of the CDR3 is TGTGCCAGCAGTTCGGGACAGGGGGCGGGGAATGAGCAGTTCTTC. As protein: CASSSGQGAGNEQFF.

About this clone itself: Other DNA variants within this sample encode the same CDR3. The chain uses TRBV7-3 and TRBJ2-2; D remains unclear. The CDR3 totals 12 residues. The germline V gene encodes CDR1 SGHTA and CDR2 FQGTGA. The germline V and J ends were trimmed by 5 bases and 5 bases, with 6 bases remaining between them. CDR3: CASSPGTGELFF. In DNA, the CDR3 is TGTGCCAGCAGCCCCGGGACCGGGGAGCTGTTTTTT.

The chain employs TRBV5-1 and TRBJ2-1; 10 bases line up with TRBD2. Germline V gene data show CDR1 as SGHRS and CDR2 as YFSETQ. J lost 4 bases, V lost 4 bases, and 5 bases had no gene match. CDR3 length: 15 residues. CDR3 bases: TGCGCCAGCAGCACGGCTAGCGGGGGATACAATGAGCAGTTCTTC. This codes for CASSTASGGYNEQFF.

V gene TRBV30 combines with J gene TRBJ1-6, with 10 bases that match TRBD1. V shed 0 bases and J 0 bases; nucleotides not matched to a gene: 23. The V gene's germline CDR1 is GTSNPN and CDR2 SVGIG (reference sequence). The CDR3 covers 24 residues. In nucleotides, the CDR3 is TGTGCCTGGAGTGTACGAAGCGTGGGACAGGGGCCCTACGCATGGAGCTCCTATAATTCACCCCTCCACTTT. Translating it yields CAWSVRSVGQGPYAWSSYNSPLHF.

The chain recombines TRBV28 with TRBJ2-5; 8 positions agree with TRBD2. The CDR3 has 12 residues. The V gene end was trimmed by 6 bases and the J gene end by 5 bases; junction bases not matched to a gene: 2. Germline CDR1 and CDR2: MDHEN and SYDVKM. The CDR3 DNA reads TGTGCCAGCAGCTCGGGGGGGGAGACCCAGTACTTC. This codes for CASSSGGETQYF.

The chain is built from TRBV5-8 and TRBJ1-2; 10 positions agree with TRBD1. CDR3 length: 14 amino acids. Losses at the gene ends were 3 bases for V and 3 bases for J; bases not matched to a gene: 2. CDR1 SGHTS and CDR2 YDEGEE come from the germline V gene. The CDR3: CASSYGQGDYGYTF. DNA of the CDR3: TGTGCCAGCAGCTACGGACAGGGGGACTATGGCTACACCTTC.

A note on this clone: An end of the junction differs from the germline gene, which may be a read error. V usage is TRBV7-9 and J usage is TRBJ1-1; 7 bases agree with TRBD1. CDR1 is SEHNR, CDR2 FQNEAQ, per germline (reference sequence). The CDR3 consists of 13 residues. In DNA form, the CDR3 reads TGTTCCAGCAGGGGGGGGTCGGGCACTGAAGCTTTCTTT. Its protein product is CSSRGGSGTEAFF. Drawing the rest from reference TRBV7-9 and TRBJ1-1, the complete variable domain is DTGVSQNPRHKITKRGQNVTFRCDPISEHNRLYWYRQTLGQGPEFLTYFQNEAQLEKSRLLSDRFSAERPKGSFSTLEIQRTEQGDSAMYLCSSRGGSGTEAFFGQGTRLTVV.

This rearrangement joins TRBV5-3 to TRBJ2-5; 8 bases match TRBD1. TRBV5-3 is marked as an open reading frame, function uncertain. The CDR3 contains 13 residues. The ends lost 5 bases at V and 3 bases at J; junction bases unmatched: 3. The CDR3 region has the DNA TGTGCCAGAAGACAGGACAGGGAAGAGACCCAGTACTTC. Translating gives CARRQDREETQYF.

This clone was observed a few times. The V call is TRBV30, the J call TRBJ2-7, with 9 bases matching TRBD2. The CDR3 sequence is 16 residues long. V lost 0 bases, J lost 7 bases, and 13 bases stayed unmatched. Germline lookup yields CDR1 GTSNPN and CDR2 SVGIG (reference sequence). The CDR3 sequence is CAWSVTLSGGPREQYF. In DNA form, the CDR3 reads TGTGCCTGGAGTGTCACCCTCAGCGGGGGGCCGCGAGAGCAGTACTTC.

The sample holds one count of this clone. The chain links TRBV5-4 to TRBJ2-1; D remains ambiguous. The CDR3 loop spans 17 amino acids. Germline V CDR1 and CDR2: SGHNT, YYREEE (reference sequence). Trimming took 0 bases from V and 0 from J, leaving 13 bases between them. The CDR3 DNA follows: TGTGCCAGCAGCTTGGGTCTAAGGCGGAACTCCTACAATGAGCAGTTCTTC. Translation gives CASSLGLRRNSYNEQFF.

V gene TRBV5-4 combines with J gene TRBJ2-7; 9 bases fit TRBD1. V shed 1 base, J shed 4 bases, and the junction held 3 bases outside the gene matches. The CDR3 runs 14 residues. CDR1 SGHNT and CDR2 YYREEE come from the germline V gene (reference sequence). In DNA form, the CDR3 reads TGTGCCAGCAGCTTGACAGGGGGCGCGTACGAGCAGTACTTC. Translated: CASSLTGGAYEQYF.

This clone appeared a single time. CDR3 sequence: CASRPGVSYNEQFF. Here the CDR3 DNA reads TGTGCCAGCAGACCGGGAGTCTCCTACAATGAGCAGTTCTTC. The gene calls are TRBV6-1 and TRBJ2-1; D is perhaps TRBD2 (6 bases). The V gene lost 6 bases and the J gene lost 0 bases, with 9 bases spanning the gap. CDR3 length: 14 amino acids. In germline, CDR1 is MNHNS, CDR2 SASEGT.

This chain joins TRBV18 and TRBJ1-5; 8 bases line up with TRBD1. CDR1 is KGHSH, CDR2 LQKENI, per germline. Unmatched junction bases numbered 6, after V lost 3 bases and J lost 8 bases. The CDR3 totals 14 residues. The CDR3 protein is CASSPGQGLEPQHF. In DNA, the CDR3 is TGTGCCAGCTCACCCGGACAGGGCCTTGAGCCCCAGCATTTT.

The chain combines TRBV5-1 with TRBJ2-7; TRBD1 agrees at 10 bases. Germline loops: CDR1 SGHRS, CDR2 YFSETQ. J was trimmed by 1 base and V by 3 bases; bases with no gene match: 7. The CDR3 is 16 amino acids. Written as DNA, the CDR3 is TGCGCCAGCAGCTCTCATCGGACAGGGGGTTCCTACGAGCAGTACTTC. Its translation is CASSSHRTGGSYEQYF.

The chain combines TRBV19 with TRBJ2-5; 8 bases are shared with TRBD2. There are 14 residues in the CDR3. Per germline, CDR1 LNHDA and CDR2 SQIVND (reference sequence). V was clipped by 6 bases and J by 4 bases; unmatched bases: 7. The CDR3 loop is CASSGGALGETQYF. The CDR3 DNA is TGTGCCAGTAGCGGGGGGGCCTTGGGAGAGACCCAGTACTTC.

The rearrangement links TRBV15 to TRBJ2-5; D call uncertain. Deletions cut 4 bases from V and 5 bases from J, with 14 bases between. CDR3 length: 14 amino acids. In germline, CDR1 is LNHNV, CDR2 YYDKDF (reference sequence). In nucleotides, the CDR3 is TGTGCCACCAGCACAGGAAGTTTAGATGAGACCCAGTACTTC. It codes for CATSTGSLDETQYF.

This chain connects TRBV7-8 to TRBJ1-2; weak D call: TRBD1 (5 bases). CDR3 length equals 14 residues. The germline V and J ends were trimmed by 1 base and 5 bases, with 11 bases remaining between them. Germline loops: CDR1 SGHVS, CDR2 FQNEAQ. The CDR3 loop reads CASSLEPGGYGYTF. In DNA form, the CDR3 reads TGTGCCAGCAGCTTAGAACCCGGGGGATATGGCTACACCTTC.

A few counts support this clone. The CDR3 bases are TGTGCCAGCAGCCAGAGGGCAGGGAACACTGAAGCTTTCTTT. Translated: CASSQRAGNTEAFF. The rearrangement uses TRBV14 and TRBJ1-1; no reliable D call. Germline loops: CDR1 SGHDN, CDR2 FVKESK. This CDR3 has 14 amino acids. V lost 3 bases to trimming and J lost 1 base, with 9 bases between them.

The chain is built from TRBV28 and TRBJ1-2; D is undetermined. Germline CDR1 MDHEN, CDR2 SYDVKM. CDR3 length equals 12 residues. Trimming removed 3 bases at V and 5 bases at J, with 7 bases between. The DNA for the CDR3 is TGTGCCAGCAGTTTGCCCACTTATGGCTACACCTTC. Its protein product is CASSLPTYGYTF.